This record looks at one T cell receptor (beta chain) sequence and its context. A few counts support this clonotype. What antigen it recognizes has not been identified. Base qualities are not recorded, but no much larger clone differs from it by a single base. Looking up the germline V gene yields CDR1 ENHRY and CDR2 SYGVKD. V and J are trimmed by 1 base and 9 bases, and the gene matches miss 6 bases of the junction. The CDR3, cysteine through phenylalanine, is 14 amino acids long. The kept DNA is CDR3 alone, 42 bases in frame from the first base. The sample is drawn from a study of regulatory T cells in long-lasting Graves disease (dated by TCRdb to the early 2020s). Concerning the study at large: Patients with newly diagnosed Graves' disease had been on antithyroid drugs for under 3 months. This study used TCR sequencing and RNA sequencing of peripheral blood to compare persistent Graves' disease patients against newly diagnosed Graves' disease patients. The study was conducted in China and was registered as a clinical trial. A total of around 33 samples were covered by TCR sequencing, comprising some 13 persistent and about 20 newly diagnosed Graves' disease patients. General study outcomes and caveats: Sequencing and analysis were limited to the TCR beta chain. Persistent disease showed preferential use of TRBV28, TRBJ1-2 and TRBJ2-5, whereas newly diagnosed disease favored TRBV20-1 and TRBJ2-1. Persistent Graves' disease patients showed lower TCR Shannon entropy and fewer highly expanded clones than newly diagnosed patients, suggesting clonal expansion. Persistent patients shared more public clonotypes among themselves (roughly 2,700) than newly diagnosed patients did (approximately 900). The authors acknowledged the small sample size as a limitation that may reduce accuracy. Only peripheral blood was studied, because thyroid tissue, the primary lesion, was inaccessible.

The time point label here, explained by the study, means: newly diagnosed GD, antithyroid drugs for less than 3 months. For both TCR sequencing and RNA sequencing, RNA was extracted from PBMCs in TRIzol. The diagnosis of Graves' disease followed American Thyroid Association guidelines. Patients were recruited from an endocrinology department in Xi'an, China. Each patient gave roughly 8.4 milliliters of peripheral blood, collected in an EDTA anticoagulant tube. Ficoll Paque Plus density gradient separation was used to isolate PBMCs, and no further T cell sorting was done. RNA quality was checked with an Agilent 2100 Bioanalyzer and agarose gel, and concentration with a NanoDrop 2000. Libraries were prepared through multiplex PCR. Sequenced using an Illumina HiSeq 4000. To build TCR beta libraries, CDR3 regions were amplified by Arm-PCR using iRepertoire HTBI primers. Before sequencing, the PCR products went through gel purification. From the authors' description of their analysis: Gene usage analysis of CDR3 amino acid clonotypes relied on the roughly 58 TRBV and 13 to 15 TRBJ segments identified across samples. COPE and FqMerger were used to merge filtered high-quality paired reads into contigs. BLAST was used to align contigs to the IMGT TRBV, TRBD and TRBJ reference genes, and CDR3 was defined following IMGT. Highly expanded clones were defined as clonotypes with a frequency above 0.1%. Shannon entropy was used to measure repertoire diversity, and the Gini coefficient was used to measure V-J evenness. A clonotype found in more than one individual was treated as public. TCRdb trimmed the raw reads at Q25, called clones with MiXCR and kept productive beta chains. Each CDR3 protein gets just one entry, which takes the most common genes and DNA from the rows behind it. The V and J calls come from TCRdb's annotation, not from the publication. Counted in this sample were roughly 520,000 distinct CDR3 sequences; around 11% of them appeared once. Of the sample, roughly 8.9% is held by the ten largest clones.

The data were also submitted as part of a second study, on T cells in Graves' hyperthyroidism and ophthalmopathy. As the second publication notes: Stable Graves' hyperthyroidism was defined as no progression to ophthalmopathy during 18 months of follow-up. The hyperthyroidism patients were between 18 and 65 years old and newly diagnosed, with a disease duration of less than 2 months. Patients with uncontrolled infections, other autoimmune diseases, pregnancy or lactation were excluded. Clinical symptoms, serum thyroxine and TRAb, thyroid ultrasound, and orbital computed tomography formed the basis for the diagnoses. For the first round of RT-PCR on the TCR CDR3, the HTBI primer set was used together with the Qiagen OneStep RT-PCR kit. Most expanded thyroid clonotypes (frequency above 0.001) were also detected in blood, suggesting blood repertoires may reflect thyroid immune responses. A 13 V-J signature model separated ophthalmopathy from stable hyperthyroidism, with nearly 90% sensitivity and about 81% specificity in cross-validation and 80%/75% in testing. In validation, the model predicted progression to ophthalmopathy a median of about 6.5 months before onset, with roughly 68% sensitivity and roughly 77% specificity. TCR V-J signatures able to tell the groups apart were searched for in a discovery cohort of 95 to 100 patients, of whom more than 40 had Graves' ophthalmopathy and 57 had stable Graves' hyperthyroidism. Whether ophthalmopathy could be predicted prospectively was tested in an independent validation cohort made up of approximately 19 hyperthyroidism patients plus 17 patients who later progressed to ophthalmopathy. For training and testing, the 100 or so patients in the discovery cohort were randomly divided in a 7:3 ratio. In addition, the study compared T-cell repertoires in thyroid tissue and in blood from about six Graves' hyperthyroidism patients. Following sampling, methimazole starting at 30 mg daily was given to hyperthyroidism patients, and high-dose intravenous methylprednisolone was given to ophthalmopathy patients. Libraries were constructed in a second round of multiplex PCR, after which size selection and purification were performed. Paired-end sequencing of the libraries was performed with 100 bp reads on an Illumina HiSeq2000. SOAPnuke was used to process the raw data, throwing out any read that contained adapters or uncalled bases, had a mean Phred below 15, or lacked an exact constant-primer or identifier match. High-quality paired reads were merged with COPE v1.2.5, and unique nucleotide sequences were defined as clonotypes. MiTCR v1.1 was used to align clonotypes to the IMGT TRBV, TRBD and TRBJ reference segments. Analysis was restricted to V-J combinations with a frequency above 0.0001, which covered 98% to 99.2% of repertoires. The TCS score was defined as F50 (clonal expansion) divided by E x V (chaos), with BLOSUM62-based TCRdist calculated between CDR3 peptides within each V-J. Welch's t-statistics and random forest reduced fewer than 550 V-J features to some 14, which were used in a naive Bayes classifier (R e1071). No statistical method was used to fix the sample size in advance, and group allocation was not hidden from the investigators. The paper reports TCR Vbeta CDR3 sequencing of approximately 140 peripheral blood samples: some 44 ophthalmopathy, under 80 hyperthyroidism and approximately 17 progressor patients.

The sample in question was peripheral blood mononuclear cells (PBMCs), obtained at new diagnosis, from a patient treated with antithyroid drugs. This TCR was sampled from a young woman with Graves disease. Donor details come from another sample of the same person, matched by shared clones. The rearrangement combines TRBV10-3 with TRBJ2-5; TRBD1 aligns with 9 central bases. The sequenced DNA is TGTGCCATCAGTGAGTACGGGACAGGGAGGGCCCAGTACTTC. This translates into CAISEYGTGRAQYF.